A selection of T cell receptor beta chains follows, all from one sample in a study of blood T cells in healthy people across ages. TCRdb ran MiXCR on the 5' RACE reads and lists one entry per CDR3 protein. Found here are 700,000 to 1,000,000 distinct CDR3 sequences, around two fifths of them singletons; the top ten hold around 21%. The sequencing input was blood. The source of these receptors is a man aged 55 to 70 in good health. Each CDR3 is given with its conserved first and last residue. The D gene is left open where the match is weak. Clone sizes are given selectively: once, few, many, or a class where the clone is expanded.

clone size,J gene,V gene,CDR3 length,D gene,CDR3 protein,CDR3 DNA
few,TRBJ2-1,TRBV6-4,15,NA,CASSASSFAQNEQFF,TGTGCCAGCAGTGCAAGCAGCTTTGCCCAAAATGAGCAGTTCTTC
few,TRBJ1-5,TRBV2,12,NA,CATRQGNQPQHF,TGTGCCACCCGACAGGGCAATCAGCCCCAGCATTTT
few,TRBJ2-5,TRBV10-3,12,NA,CAISESQETQYF,TGTGCCATCAGTGAAAGTCAAGAGACCCAGTACTTC
NA,TRBJ2-1,TRBV7-6,14,NA,CASSLAGEINEQFF,TGTGCCAGCAGCTTAGCGGGGGAAATCAATGAGCAGTTCTTC
NA,TRBJ2-7,TRBV6-1,17,TRBD2,CASSPGGGFYSYNEQYF,TGTGCCAGCAGTCCCGGCGGGGGGTTTTACTCCTACAATGAGCAGTACTTC
NA,TRBJ1-1,TRBV12-3/TRBV12-4,13,NA,CASSRVENTEAFF,TGTGCCAGCAGTCGGGTAGAGAACACTGAAGCTTTCTTT
few,TRBJ2-3,TRBV7-9,16,TRBD1,CASSPAGGRWADTQYF,TGTGCCAGCAGCCCCGCAGGGGGCAGGTGGGCAGATACGCAGTATTTT
NA,TRBJ2-1,TRBV5-1,18,NA,CASSDISLVSETAREQFF,TGCGCCAGCAGCGATATCTCACTAGTTTCCGAAACTGCACGTGAGCAGTTCTTC
few,TRBJ2-7,TRBV4-3,15,TRBD1,CASSQEWTGDYEQYF,TGCGCCAGCAGCCAAGAGTGGACAGGGGACTACGAGCAGTACTTC
NA,TRBJ2-7,TRBV7-8,14,NA,CASSLGHSNYEQYF,TGTGCCAGCAGCTTAGGTCACAGCAACTACGAGCAGTACTTC
NA,TRBJ2-3,TRBV7-3,15,TRBD1,CASSHTGTVTDTQYF,TGTGCCAGCAGCCATACCGGGACAGTTACAGATACGCAGTATTTT
few,TRBJ2-5,TRBV6-2/TRBV6-3,15,TRBD2,CASSRTSGRQETQYF,TGTGCCAGCAGCCGGACTAGCGGGAGACAAGAGACCCAGTACTTC
few,TRBJ2-1,TRBV6-2/TRBV6-3,16,NA,CASSAKTARLATEQFF,TGTGCCAGCAGTGCTAAAACGGCCCGCCTGGCGACTGAGCAGTTCTTC
few,TRBJ2-3,TRBV28,15,TRBD1,CASSLLGRGHDTQYF,TGTGCCAGCAGTTTACTCGGCAGGGGGCATGATACGCAGTATTTT
NA,TRBJ1-2,TRBV6-1,14,NA,CASSPRTGLSGYTF,TGTGCCAGCAGCCCCAGAACCGGACTGAGTGGCTACACCTTC
NA,TRBJ2-2,TRBV13,16,TRBD1,CASNRDRGRSSGELFF,TGTGCCAGTAACAGGGACAGGGGGCGATCGTCCGGGGAGCTGTTTTTT
NA,TRBJ2-5,TRBV11-2,15,NA,CASSNRPGRQETQYF,TGTGCCAGCAGCAACAGGCCAGGGAGGCAAGAGACCCAGTACTTC
NA,TRBJ1-2,TRBV10-3,16,NA,CAISESGGLLNYGYTF,TGTGCCATCAGTGAGTCTGGGGGCCTCCTTAACTATGGCTACACCTTC
NA,TRBJ1-1,TRBV6-2/TRBV6-3,13,NA,CATRIGANTEAFF,TGTGCCACCAGAATAGGAGCAAACACTGAAGCTTTCTTT
few,TRBJ2-7,TRBV7-9,12,NA,CASGTQPGEQYF,TGTGCCAGCGGAACCCAGCCGGGGGAGCAGTACTTC
NA,TRBJ2-3,TRBV6-9,10,NA,CATDMDTQYF,TGTGCCACGGACATGGATACGCAGTATTTT
NA,TRBJ1-2,TRBV30,11,TRBD1,CADGQADGYTF,TGTGCCGACGGACAGGCGGATGGCTACACCTTC
few,TRBJ1-4,TRBV6-5,14,NA,CASSAGLANEKLFF,TGTGCCAGCAGTGCGGGGTTGGCTAATGAAAAACTGTTTTTT
NA,TRBJ1-1,TRBV7-2,14,NA,CASSDRTGNTEAFF,TGTGCCAGCAGCGACCGGACGGGTAACACTGAAGCTTTCTTT
NA,TRBJ2-2,TRBV15,13,NA,CATSGFVTGELFF,TGTGCCACCAGCGGATTTGTCACCGGGGAGCTGTTTTTT
NA,TRBJ1-2,TRBV6-5,14,TRBD1,CASSPGQGRYGYTF,TGTGCCAGCAGTCCGGGACAGGGGAGATATGGCTACACCTTC
NA,TRBJ2-1,TRBV2,16,NA,CASSSPDKSGFNEQFF,TGTGCCAGCAGTTCCCCCGACAAATCCGGCTTCAATGAGCAGTTCTTC
NA,TRBJ2-1,TRBV7-9,12,NA,CASRSLGDKQFF,TGTGCCAGCAGGTCCTTGGGCGATAAGCAGTTCTTC
NA,TRBJ1-4,TRBV20-1,13,TRBD1,CSANRGPDEKLFF,TGCAGTGCTAACAGGGGGCCCGATGAAAAACTGTTTTTT
NA,TRBJ2-3,TRBV5-1,14,TRBD2,CASRGLAGSDTQYF,TGCGCCAGCCGGGGACTAGCGGGATCAGATACGCAGTATTTT
NA,TRBJ1-4,TRBV5-5,15,TRBD1,CASSDTGATNEKLFF,TGTGCCAGCAGCGACACAGGGGCAACTAATGAAAAACTGTTTTTT
few,TRBJ2-5,TRBV6-5,15,NA,CASSKGGTLRETQYF,TGTGCCAGCAGTAAAGGAGGGACCCTCAGGGAGACCCAGTACTTC